These 21 T cell receptor beta chains originate from one sample sequenced in a study of T-cell reconstitution after alpha-beta-depleted transplantation in children. Researchers prepared the TCRbeta library using unique molecular identifiers, the study reports. In TCRdb, the PCR reads were re-called with MiXCR into one record per CDR3 protein. The data contain nearly 350,000 distinct CDR3 sequences, 15% to 20% of them singletons. Here the sequenced sample was PBMCs, mostly from graft donor cells, taken 360 days after TCRalphabeta/CD19-depleted stem cell transplant. All receptors come from a male patient between 2 and 10 years old who had a stem cell transplant for acute lymphoblastic leukemia, so the T cells may come from the graft donor.

This clonotype was seen a handful of times. The chain is built from TRBV19 and TRBJ1-5; no clear D. Between the trimmed V and J ends, which lost 6 bases and 6 bases, there was a span of 9 bases. Germline V gives CDR1 LNHDA, CDR2 SQIVND (reference sequence). The length of the CDR3 is 12 residues. The CDR3 protein is CASSPGIQPQHF. The CDR3 nucleotides are TGTGCCAGTAGCCCGGGGATTCAGCCCCAGCATTTT. The full variable domain, rest sourced from reference TRBV19 and TRBJ1-5, is DGGITQSPKYLFRKEGQNVTLSCEQNLNHDAMYWYRQDPGQGLRLIYYSQIVNDFQKGDIAEGYSVSREKKESFPLTVTSAQKNPTAFYLCASSPGIQPQHFGDGTRLSIL.

The J gene is TRBJ2-7, the V gene TRBV29-1; D is unresolved. The CDR3 contains 11 residues. Per germline, CDR1 SQVTM and CDR2 ANQGSEA. Trimming removed 4 bases at V and 1 base at J, with 5 bases between. The CDR3 reads CSVAGSYEQYF. Here the CDR3 DNA reads TGCAGCGTTGCCGGGTCCTACGAGCAGTACTTC.

The CDR3 DNA is TGTGCCAGCGGATCGGGGGTTTATAGCACAGATACGCAGTATTTT. Residues: CASGSGVYSTDTQYF. This sequence joins TRBV6-1 and TRBJ2-3, with D maybe TRBD2 (6 bases). V was pared by 8 bases and J by 0 bases, with 15 bases between. CDR1 MNHNS and CDR2 SASEGT come from the germline V gene. CDR3 length: 15 amino acids.

CDR3 sequence (DNA): TGTGCCAGCAGCGGGGACAAACCCTACGAGCAGTACTTC. This encodes CASSGDKPYEQYF. J is TRBJ2-7 and V is TRBV7-9, with D possibly being TRBD1 (6 bases). V was shortened by 5 bases and J by 2 bases, with 10 bases between the two germline ends. The CDR3 runs 13 residues. The germline V gene encodes CDR1 SEHNR and CDR2 FQNEAQ (reference sequence).

This clonotype was recorded a few times. The chain combines TRBV13 with TRBJ2-5, with D possibly called TRBD1 or TRBD2 (6 bases each). CDR1 is PRHDT and CDR2 is FYEKMQ in the germline V gene (reference sequence). V was pared by 2 bases and J by 4 bases, with 14 bases between. The CDR3 has 15 amino acids. Here the CDR3 reads CASSLLGGAGETQYF. The CDR3 coding sequence is TGTGCCAGCAGCTTACTAGGGGGAGCGGGAGAGACCCAGTACTTC.

This chain links TRBV12-3 or TRBV12-4 with TRBJ2-2; 7 nucleotides match TRBD1. This CDR3 is 14 amino acids long. J gave up 2 bases and V 7 bases, and 4 bases lay outside the gene matches. The CDR3 region is CASTPGGNTGELFF. The CDR3 bases are TGTGCCAGCACCCCAGGGGGTAACACCGGGGAGCTGTTTTTT.

The rearrangement links TRBV29-1 to TRBJ2-5; D possibly corresponds to TRBD1 (6 bases). The CDR3 is made up of 13 amino acids. From germline, CDR1 is SQVTM and CDR2 ANQGSEA. Deletions cut 4 bases from V and 3 bases from J, with 12 bases between. The CDR3 DNA sequence: TGCAGCGTTGGGGTGAACAGGGAAGAGACCCAGTACTTC. Protein: CSVGVNREETQYF.

The V call is TRBV20-1, the J call TRBJ2-3; 7 bases agree with TRBD2. The germline CDR1 and CDR2 sequences are DFQATT and SNEGSKA (reference sequence). J gave up 2 bases and V 8 bases, and 10 bases lay outside the gene matches. The CDR3 runs 14 residues. The CDR3 protein is CSKGAGIDTDTQYF. DNA of the CDR3: TGCAGTAAAGGAGCGGGAATCGACACAGATACGCAGTATTTT.

This clonotype came up a few times. The V call is TRBV30, the J call TRBJ2-4; D ambiguous. CDR3 size: 12 residues. Germline-derived CDR1 and CDR2 are GTSNPN and SVGIG (reference sequence). Trimming stripped 0 bases from V and 6 bases from J, with 6 bases between. In nucleotides, the CDR3 is TGTGCCTGGAGTGTACAAGGAAACATTCAGTACTTC. Translated, it gives CAWSVQGNIQYF.

The chain links TRBV28 to TRBJ2-5, with TRBD2 identical over 9 bases. Germline CDR1 reads MDHEN; CDR2 reads SYDVKM. The CDR3 sequence is 16 residues long. Germline trimming cut 5 bases from V and 6 bases from J; bases unmatched to any gene: 13. DNA of the CDR3: TGTGCCAGCAGTCTTCTCGGCGGGGGGGAAGAAAAGACCCAGTACTTC. It encodes CASSLLGGGEEKTQYF.

This rearrangement joins TRBV12-3 or TRBV12-4 to TRBJ2-3; no reliable D call. The V end lost 3 bases, the J end lost 6 bases, and 10 bases lay between the germline ends. The CDR3 has 13 residues. The CDR3 sequence: CASSFFLTDTQYF. The CDR3 DNA reads TGTGCCAGCAGTTTTTTCTTAACTGATACGCAGTATTTT.

V and J are TRBV20-1 and TRBJ1-4; D is unresolved. Germline V CDR1 and CDR2: DFQATT, SNEGSKA (reference sequence). The CDR3 consists of 14 residues. V dropped 1 base and J dropped 0 bases, with 6 bases sitting between them. CDR3 in DNA: TGCAGTGCTAGAGGGCGGACAACTAATGAAAAACTGTTTTTT. Encoded protein: CSARGRTTNEKLFF.

This clonotype was seen more than once but under ten times. The chain combines TRBV5-1 with TRBJ2-5; 9 bases are shared with TRBD1. V lost 6 bases, J lost 3 bases, and 12 bases stayed unmatched. CDR1 is SGHRS, CDR2 YFSETQ, per germline. The CDR3 contains 16 residues. The CDR3 bases are TGCGCCAGCAAGTGGAGGCCGACAGGGGGAAAAGAGACCCAGTACTTC. Translating gives CASKWRPTGGKETQYF.

The chain links TRBV28 to TRBJ2-1; 10 bases map to TRBD2. Germline-derived CDR1 and CDR2 are MDHEN and SYDVKM. The V segment lost 3 bases and the J segment 0 bases; nucleotides outside the gene matches: 20. The CDR3 extends over 22 amino acids. The DNA of the CDR3 is TGTGCCAGCAGTTTTCAGGGGTCGGCAGGGGGGCCTAGCGGGAGCTCCTACAATGAGCAGTTCTTC. Translation: CASSFQGSAGGPSGSSYNEQFF.

The J gene is TRBJ2-1, the V gene TRBV12-3 or TRBV12-4; TRBD2 aligns across 7 bases. This CDR3 region has 15 residues. V lost 7 bases, J lost 7 bases, and 13 bases stayed unmatched. The CDR3 DNA sequence: TGTGCCAGCACATTAGGTGCGGGAGCGAAAAATGAGCAGTTCTTC. It yields the protein CASTLGAGAKNEQFF.

This rearrangement joins TRBV6-1 to TRBJ2-1; 7 bases align to TRBD2. Trimming cost V 8 bases and J 4 bases; bases outside gene matches: 11. This CDR3 is 15 amino acids long. From germline, CDR1 is MNHNS and CDR2 SASEGT. The CDR3 loop reads CASQPSGTLYNEQFF. CDR3 bases: TGTGCCAGCCAGCCCAGCGGGACCTTATACAATGAGCAGTTCTTC.

The V and J genes are TRBV4-2 and TRBJ2-7; D remains unclear. Germline V gives CDR1 LGHNA, CDR2 YNFKEQ. The CDR3 sequence is 14 residues long. Between the trimmed V and J ends, which lost 0 bases and 2 bases, there was a span of 8 bases. The CDR3 reads CASSQEVTPYEQYF. The CDR3 DNA reads TGTGCCAGCAGCCAAGAGGTAACTCCCTACGAGCAGTACTTC.

The J gene is TRBJ2-3, the V gene TRBV7-8; D ambiguous. This CDR3 has 15 amino acids. CDR1 and CDR2 from the germline V gene are SGHVS and FQNEAQ. The ends were cut back, 5 bases at V and 2 bases at J, with 14 bases in the middle. The CDR3 bases are TGTGCCAGCAGCCCCCATAGACGTCTCACAGATACGCAGTATTTT. It is translated as CASSPHRRLTDTQYF.

This clonotype came up a few times. The CDR3 region has the DNA TGTGCCAGCAGTCCCTCCCGATTAGTGATTTACGAGCAGTACTTC. It codes for CASSPSRLVIYEQYF. The rearrangement uses TRBV28 and TRBJ2-7; unclear D gene. CDR1 MDHEN and CDR2 SYDVKM come from the germline V gene. Trimming removed 5 bases from V and 4 bases from J, with 18 bases in between. The CDR3 contains 15 residues.

This clonotype has at least ten counts. The chain employs TRBV10-3 and TRBJ2-5; D may be TRBD2 (5 bases). Trimming stripped 2 bases from V and 4 bases from J, with 5 bases between. The length of the CDR3 is 12 residues. CDR1 is ENHRY, CDR2 SYGVKD, per germline. This CDR3 is CAISERGETQYF. The DNA of the CDR3 is TGTGCCATCAGTGAGCGGGGAGAGACCCAGTACTTC.

This clonotype was picked up a small number of times. The J gene is TRBJ2-5, the V gene TRBV20-1; D remains unclear. Germline values: CDR1 DFQATT, CDR2 SNEGSKA (reference sequence). Trimming left V 2 bases short and J 4 bases short, with 5 bases between. This CDR3 has 11 amino acids. CDR3 DNA sequence: TGCAGTGCTAGAACCCTAGAGACCCAGTACTTC. Its protein product is CSARTLETQYF.